This T cell receptor beta chain was sequenced for a study of blood T cell repertoires in COVID-19. The age range of participants was about 18 to 100 years, with residence in around 22 US areas. The CDR3 runs 13 residues. Trimming at V came to 5 bases and at J to 4 bases, leaving 3 bases not matched to a gene. Germline V lookup: CDR1 SQVTM, CDR2 ANQGSEA. Original handling: Nucleated cell number was recorded as an estimate derived from reference gene primer amplification. Assay used: immunoSEQ multiplex PCR; TCRdb lists only in-frame clones, some missing. V and J calls and clone size are as listed in that table; D and trimming were resolved from the DNA. The sample records over 200,000 clones, around 90% being singletons.

Source material: PBMCs or T cells enriched from blood (not recorded which). This TCR was recovered from a woman aged 25 to 39 who had been exposed to COVID-19. The chain links TRBV29-1 to TRBJ1-2, with 11 bases aligning to TRBD1. The CDR3 coding sequence is TGCAGCGTTTGGACAGGGGGCGGCTATGGCTACACCTTC. This sequence encodes CSVWTGGGYGYTF.